A selection of T cell receptor beta chains follows, all from one sample in a study of blood T cell repertoires in COVID-19. Produced via immunoSEQ multiplex PCR; TCRdb's table is partial and in-frame only. Here the sample spans approximately 71,000 clones, 70% to 90% being singletons. The material sequenced was peripheral blood. These receptors all come from a man in his fifties with acute or convalescent COVID-19. Both conserved end residues are part of each CDR3. The D gene is left open where the match is weak. Rows give clone size only sometimes, using once, few, many, or a class for an expanded clone.

d_call clone_size j_call v_call cdr3_length cdr3_nt cdr3_aa
TRBD1 NA TRBJ2-1 TRBV12-5 12 TGTGCTAGTGGCCCGAGACAGGGGGGTCAGTTCTTC CASGPRQGGQFF
NA NA TRBJ1-3 TRBV6-5 15 TGTGCCAGCAGTTCTACAGGGCAGCCTGGAAACACCATATATTTT CASSSTGQPGNTIYF
TRBD2 NA TRBJ2-6 TRBV11-3 20 TGTGCCAGCAGCTTTGAGCGGGATGGGACCGTGAGCTCTGGGGCCAACGTCCTGACTTTC CASSFERDGTVSSGANVLTF
NA NA TRBJ2-7 TRBV12-3/TRBV12-4 13 TGTGCCAGCAGTTTAAGAGTCGCCTACGAGCAGTACTTC CASSLRVAYEQYF
TRBD1 NA TRBJ1-6 TRBV30 17 TGTGCCTGGACGGACAGGGGGCGATTCGCCTATAATTCACCCCTCCACTTT CAWTDRGRFAYNSPLHF
TRBD1 NA TRBJ1-5 TRBV4-1 16 TGCGCCAGCAGCCAAGTAGTAGCAGGGGGTAATCAGCCCCAGCATTTT CASSQVVAGGNQPQHF
TRBD1 NA TRBJ1-2 TRBV25-1 15 TGTGCCAGCAGTGAATTTGGGACAGGGGGGATCGGCTACACCTTC CASSEFGTGGIGYTF
NA NA TRBJ1-5 TRBV12-2 15 TGTGCAAGTCGCTTCCGTCCGGGAACGAATCAGCCCCAGCATTTT CASRFRPGTNQPQHF
TRBD1 few TRBJ1-4 TRBV7-9 16 TGTGCCAGCAGCTTAGCCCGGACAGGGAGGGATGAAAAACTGTTTTTT CASSLARTGRDEKLFF
TRBD2 NA TRBJ2-1 TRBV20-1 13 TGCAGTGCTAGTAGGGCGGGGGGGCCAGAGCAGTTCTTC CSASRAGGPEQFF
NA NA TRBJ2-5 TRBV21-1 13 TGTGCCAGCAGCGAAGGGTGGAGGGAGACCCAGTACTTC CASSEGWRETQYF
TRBD1 NA TRBJ2-4 TRBV5-6 15 TGTGCCAGCAGCTTGGAAATGTATGGACAGGAGCCACAGTACTTC CASSLEMYGQEPQYF
TRBD2 NA TRBJ2-7 TRBV7-2 14 TGTGCCAGCAGGGTAGCGGGGGGGAACTACGAGCAGTACTTC CASRVAGGNYEQYF
NA NA TRBJ1-1 TRBV6-1 14 TGTGCCAGCAGTGAATTGGGGGGATTCACTGAAGCTTTCTTT CASSELGGFTEAFF